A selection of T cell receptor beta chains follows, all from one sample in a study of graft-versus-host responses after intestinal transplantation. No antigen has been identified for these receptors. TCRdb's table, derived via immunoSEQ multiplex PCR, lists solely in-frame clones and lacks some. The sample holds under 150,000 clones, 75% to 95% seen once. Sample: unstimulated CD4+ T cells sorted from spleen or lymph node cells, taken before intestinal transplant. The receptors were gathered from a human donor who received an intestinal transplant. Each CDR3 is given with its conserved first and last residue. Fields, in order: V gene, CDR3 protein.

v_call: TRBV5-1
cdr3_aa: CASSLANSSPYNTEAFF

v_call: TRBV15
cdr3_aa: CATSRGTSPFSYEQYF

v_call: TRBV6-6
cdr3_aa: CASTLADTQYF

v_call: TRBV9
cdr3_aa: CASSPWTANTEAFF

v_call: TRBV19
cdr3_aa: CASSRQGSGYGYTF

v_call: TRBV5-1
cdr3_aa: CASSFGRGGNYDEQYF

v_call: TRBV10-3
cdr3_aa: CAISDPGQGNYGYTF

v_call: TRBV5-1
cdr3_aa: CASSLVGGSYNSPLHF

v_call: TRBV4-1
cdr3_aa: CASSQKPGQYGPLQSDTQYF

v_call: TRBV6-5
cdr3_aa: CASSYSGGGGSYGYTF

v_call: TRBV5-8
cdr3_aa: CASSFLAGAYNEQFF

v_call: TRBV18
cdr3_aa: CASSPHRGDEQFF

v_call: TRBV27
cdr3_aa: CASSFNRYTEAFF

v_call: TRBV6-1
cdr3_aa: CASSRTGTQYF

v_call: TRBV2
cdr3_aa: CASSESRLYGTSGYNEQFF